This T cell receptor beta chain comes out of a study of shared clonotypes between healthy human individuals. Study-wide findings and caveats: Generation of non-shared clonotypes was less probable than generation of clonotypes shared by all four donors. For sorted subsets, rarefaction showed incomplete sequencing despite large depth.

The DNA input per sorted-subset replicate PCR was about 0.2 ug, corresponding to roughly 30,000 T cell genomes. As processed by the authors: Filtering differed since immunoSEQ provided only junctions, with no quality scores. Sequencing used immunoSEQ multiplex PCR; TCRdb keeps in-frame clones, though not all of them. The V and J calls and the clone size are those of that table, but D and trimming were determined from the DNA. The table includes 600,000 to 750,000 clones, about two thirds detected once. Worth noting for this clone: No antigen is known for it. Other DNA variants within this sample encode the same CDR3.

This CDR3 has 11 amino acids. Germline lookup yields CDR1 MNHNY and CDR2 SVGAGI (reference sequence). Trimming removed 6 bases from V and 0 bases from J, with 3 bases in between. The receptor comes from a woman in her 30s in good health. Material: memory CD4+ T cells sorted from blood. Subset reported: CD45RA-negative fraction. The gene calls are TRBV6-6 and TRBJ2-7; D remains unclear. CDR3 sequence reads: CASSASYEQYF. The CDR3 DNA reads TGTGCCAGCAGCGCCTCCTACGAGCAGTACTTC.